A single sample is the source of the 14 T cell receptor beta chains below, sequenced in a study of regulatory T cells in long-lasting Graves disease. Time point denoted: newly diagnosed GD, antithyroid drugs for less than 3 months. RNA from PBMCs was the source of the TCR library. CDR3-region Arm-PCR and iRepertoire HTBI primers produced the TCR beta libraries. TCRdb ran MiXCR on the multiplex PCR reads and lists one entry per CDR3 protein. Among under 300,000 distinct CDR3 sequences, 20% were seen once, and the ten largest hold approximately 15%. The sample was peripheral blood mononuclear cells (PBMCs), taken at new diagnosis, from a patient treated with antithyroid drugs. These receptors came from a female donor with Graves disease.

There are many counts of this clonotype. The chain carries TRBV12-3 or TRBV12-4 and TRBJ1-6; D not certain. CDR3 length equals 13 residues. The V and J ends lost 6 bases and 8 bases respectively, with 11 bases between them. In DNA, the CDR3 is TGTGCCAGCAGCCTGCTGCTCGATTCACCCCTCCACTTT. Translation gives CASSLLLDSPLHF.

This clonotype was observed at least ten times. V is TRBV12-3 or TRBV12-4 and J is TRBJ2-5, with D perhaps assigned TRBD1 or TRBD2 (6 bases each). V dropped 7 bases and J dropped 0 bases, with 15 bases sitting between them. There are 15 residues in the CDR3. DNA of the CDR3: TGTGCCAGCAAGGCCGGTAGGGGGGACCAAGAGACCCAGTACTTC. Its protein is CASKAGRGDQETQYF.

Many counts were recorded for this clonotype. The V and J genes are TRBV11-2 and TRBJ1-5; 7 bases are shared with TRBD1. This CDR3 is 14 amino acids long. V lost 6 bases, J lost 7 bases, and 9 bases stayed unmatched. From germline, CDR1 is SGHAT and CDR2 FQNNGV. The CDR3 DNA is TGTGCCAGCAGTTCGACAGGGTCACGACAGCCCCAGCATTTT. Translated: CASSSTGSRQPQHF.

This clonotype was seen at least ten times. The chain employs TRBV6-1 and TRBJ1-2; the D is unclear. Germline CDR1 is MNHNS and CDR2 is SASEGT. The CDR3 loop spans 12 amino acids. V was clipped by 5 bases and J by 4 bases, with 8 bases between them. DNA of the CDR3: TGTGCCAGCAGTCCCCAAGGCTATGGCTACACCTTC. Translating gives CASSPQGYGYTF.

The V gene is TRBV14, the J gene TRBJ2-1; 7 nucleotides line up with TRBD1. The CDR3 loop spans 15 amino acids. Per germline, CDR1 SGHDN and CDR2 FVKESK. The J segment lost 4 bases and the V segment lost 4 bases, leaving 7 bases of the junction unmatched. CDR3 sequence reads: CASSLHSRGYNEQFF. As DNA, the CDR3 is TGTGCCAGCAGCCTCCATAGCAGGGGGTACAATGAGCAGTTCTTC.

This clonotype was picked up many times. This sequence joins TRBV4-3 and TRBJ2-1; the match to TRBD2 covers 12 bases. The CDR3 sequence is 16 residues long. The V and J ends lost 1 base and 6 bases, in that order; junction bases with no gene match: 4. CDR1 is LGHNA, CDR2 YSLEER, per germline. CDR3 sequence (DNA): TGCGCCAGCAGCCAAGTTCCGACTAGCGGGAGCAATGAGCAGTTCTTC. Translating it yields CASSQVPTSGSNEQFF.

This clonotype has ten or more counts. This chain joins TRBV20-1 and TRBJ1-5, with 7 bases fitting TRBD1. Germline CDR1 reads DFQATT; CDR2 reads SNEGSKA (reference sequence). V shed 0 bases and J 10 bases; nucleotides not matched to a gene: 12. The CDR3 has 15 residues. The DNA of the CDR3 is TGCAGTGCTAGAGAAGGAGGGACAGCAGAACGACCCCAGCATTTT. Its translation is CSAREGGTAERPQHF.

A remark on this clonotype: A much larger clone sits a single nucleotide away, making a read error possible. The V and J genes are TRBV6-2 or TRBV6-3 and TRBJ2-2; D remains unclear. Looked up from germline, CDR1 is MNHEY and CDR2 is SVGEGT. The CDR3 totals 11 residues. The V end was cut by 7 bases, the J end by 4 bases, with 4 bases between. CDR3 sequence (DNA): TGTGCCAGCAAGAGCACCGGGGAGCTGTTTTTT. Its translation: CASKSTGELFF.

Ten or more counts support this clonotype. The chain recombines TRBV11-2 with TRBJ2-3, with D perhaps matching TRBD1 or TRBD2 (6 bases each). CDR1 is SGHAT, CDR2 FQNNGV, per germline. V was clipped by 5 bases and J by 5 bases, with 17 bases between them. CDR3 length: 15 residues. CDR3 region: CASSPTGAGGDTQYF. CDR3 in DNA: TGTGCCAGCAGCCCTACGGGGGCCGGAGGAGATACGCAGTATTTT.

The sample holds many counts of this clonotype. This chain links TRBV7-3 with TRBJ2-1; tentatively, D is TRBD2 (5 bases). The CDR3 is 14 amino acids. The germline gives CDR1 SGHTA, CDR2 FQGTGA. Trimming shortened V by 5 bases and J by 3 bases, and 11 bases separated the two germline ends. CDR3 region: CASSPNSDYNEQFF. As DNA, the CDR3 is TGTGCCAGCAGCCCCAATAGCGACTACAATGAGCAGTTCTTC. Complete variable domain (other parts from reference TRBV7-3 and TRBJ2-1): GAGVSQTPSNKVTEKGKYVELRCDPISGHTALYWYRQSLGQGPEFLIYFQGTGAADDSGLPNDRFFAVRPEGSVSTLKIQRTERGDSAVYLCASSPNSDYNEQFFGPGTRLTVL.

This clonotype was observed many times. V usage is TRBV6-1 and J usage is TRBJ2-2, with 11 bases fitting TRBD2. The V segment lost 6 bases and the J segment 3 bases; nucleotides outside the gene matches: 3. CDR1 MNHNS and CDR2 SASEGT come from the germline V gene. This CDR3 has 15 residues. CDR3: CASRGTSGHTGELFF. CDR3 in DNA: TGTGCCAGCAGGGGGACTAGCGGCCACACCGGGGAGCTGTTTTTT.

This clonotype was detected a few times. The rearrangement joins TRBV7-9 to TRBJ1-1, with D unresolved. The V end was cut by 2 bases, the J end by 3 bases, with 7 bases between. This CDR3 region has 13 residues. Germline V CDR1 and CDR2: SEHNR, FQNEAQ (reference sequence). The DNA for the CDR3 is TGTGCCAGCAGCTTAAGAGACGACACTGAAGCTTTCTTT. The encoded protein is CASSLRDDTEAFF.

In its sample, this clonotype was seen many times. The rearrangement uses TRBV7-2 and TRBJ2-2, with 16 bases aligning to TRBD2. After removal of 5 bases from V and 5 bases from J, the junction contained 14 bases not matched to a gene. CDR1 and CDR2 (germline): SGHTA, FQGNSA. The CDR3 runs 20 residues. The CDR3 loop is CASSRTPGLAGGRVTGELFF. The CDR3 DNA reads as TGTGCCAGCAGCCGAACGCCGGGACTAGCGGGAGGGCGGGTTACCGGGGAGCTGTTTTTT.

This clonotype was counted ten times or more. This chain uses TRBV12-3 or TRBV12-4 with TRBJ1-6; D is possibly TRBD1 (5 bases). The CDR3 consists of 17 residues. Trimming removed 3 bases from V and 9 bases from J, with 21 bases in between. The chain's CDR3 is CASSLNRGGVSGSPLHF. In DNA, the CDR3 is TGTGCCAGCAGTTTGAATAGGGGTGGGGTCTCTGGTTCACCCCTCCACTTT.